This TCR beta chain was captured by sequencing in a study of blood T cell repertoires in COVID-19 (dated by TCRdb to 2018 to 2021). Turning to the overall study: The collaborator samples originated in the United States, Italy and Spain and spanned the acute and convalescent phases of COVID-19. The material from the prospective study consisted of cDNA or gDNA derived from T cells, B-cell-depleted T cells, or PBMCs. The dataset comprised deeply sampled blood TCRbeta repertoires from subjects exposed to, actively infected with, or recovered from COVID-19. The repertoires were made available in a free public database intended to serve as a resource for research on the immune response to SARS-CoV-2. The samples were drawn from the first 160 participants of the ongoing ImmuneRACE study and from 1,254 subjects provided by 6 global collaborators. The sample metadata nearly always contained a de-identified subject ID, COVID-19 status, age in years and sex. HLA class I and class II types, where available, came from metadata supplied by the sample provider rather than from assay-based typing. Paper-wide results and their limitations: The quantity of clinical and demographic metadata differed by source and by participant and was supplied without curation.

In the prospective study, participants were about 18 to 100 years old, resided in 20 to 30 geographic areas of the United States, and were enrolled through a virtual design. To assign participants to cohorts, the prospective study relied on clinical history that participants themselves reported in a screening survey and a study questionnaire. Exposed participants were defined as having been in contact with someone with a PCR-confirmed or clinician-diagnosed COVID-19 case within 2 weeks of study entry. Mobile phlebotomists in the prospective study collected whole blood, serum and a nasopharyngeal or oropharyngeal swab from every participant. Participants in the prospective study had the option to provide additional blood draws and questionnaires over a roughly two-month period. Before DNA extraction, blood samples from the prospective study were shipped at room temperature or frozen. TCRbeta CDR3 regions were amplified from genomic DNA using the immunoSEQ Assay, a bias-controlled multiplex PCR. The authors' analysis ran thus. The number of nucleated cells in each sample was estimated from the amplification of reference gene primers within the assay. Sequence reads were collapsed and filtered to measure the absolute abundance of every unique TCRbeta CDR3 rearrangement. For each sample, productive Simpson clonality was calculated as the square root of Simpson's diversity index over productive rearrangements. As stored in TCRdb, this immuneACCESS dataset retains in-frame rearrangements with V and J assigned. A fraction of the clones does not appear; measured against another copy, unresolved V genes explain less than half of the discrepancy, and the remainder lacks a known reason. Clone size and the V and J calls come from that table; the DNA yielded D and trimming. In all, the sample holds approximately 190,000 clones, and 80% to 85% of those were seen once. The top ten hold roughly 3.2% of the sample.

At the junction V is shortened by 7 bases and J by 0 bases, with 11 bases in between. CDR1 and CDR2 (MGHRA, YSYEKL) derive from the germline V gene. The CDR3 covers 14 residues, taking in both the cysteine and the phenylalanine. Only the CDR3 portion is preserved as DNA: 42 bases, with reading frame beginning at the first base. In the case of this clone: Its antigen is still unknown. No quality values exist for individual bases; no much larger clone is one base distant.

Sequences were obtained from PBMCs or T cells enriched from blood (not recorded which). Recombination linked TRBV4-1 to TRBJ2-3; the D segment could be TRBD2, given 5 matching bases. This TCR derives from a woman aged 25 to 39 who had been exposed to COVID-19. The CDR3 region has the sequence CASTGVGSTDTQYF. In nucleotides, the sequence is TGCGCCAGCACCGGGGTGGGGAGCACAGATACGCAGTATTTT.